The next 25 T cell receptor beta chains were all read from a single sample in a study of shared clonotypes between healthy human individuals. Terminally differentiated effector memory CD45RA+ cells were left out of the naive CD8 fraction, which was CD45RO-negative and positively selected for CCR7. Some clones are missing from TCRdb's copy, which holds only in-frame ones; the method was immunoSEQ multiplex PCR. The sample records millions of clones, more than 85% being singletons. Source material: naive CD8+ T cells from PBMCs. The source is a man between 18 and 29 years old in good health. Some clones in this sample may be carry-over from other donors' samples.

This clone was seen only once. The chain combines TRBV28 with TRBJ2-7; D unclear. Between the trimmed V and J ends, which lost 10 bases and 2 bases, there was a span of 12 bases. The CDR3 contains 12 residues. Germline V CDR1 and CDR2: MDHEN, SYDVKM. CDR3 bases: TGTGCCACAAAGGAGCCCACCTACGAGCAGTACTTC. Its translation is CATKEPTYEQYF.

V gene TRBV25-1 combines with J gene TRBJ2-7; 7 bases match TRBD2. This CDR3 has 12 amino acids. The V gene's germline CDR1 is MGHDK and CDR2 SYGVNS. Germline trimming cut 3 bases from V and 4 bases from J; bases unmatched to any gene: 0. The CDR3 is CASSEGGYEQYF. Written as DNA, the CDR3 is TGTGCCAGCAGTGAGGGGGGGTACGAGCAGTACTTC.

The gene calls are TRBV19 and TRBJ1-1, with D unclear. This CDR3 region has 11 residues. V lost 10 bases and J 1 base, leaving 7 bases between the germline ends. The germline CDR1 and CDR2 sequences are LNHDA and SQIVND (reference sequence). The CDR3 DNA reads TGTGCCACCCGGGCGAACACTGAAGCTTTCTTT. It encodes CATRANTEAFF.

There are a few counts of this clone. CDR3 DNA sequence: TGTGCCTGCCCGAGGAGGGCCGGCTACACCTTC. Translating gives CACPRRAGYTF. The chain combines TRBV30 with TRBJ1-2, with D hard to call. Germline V gene data show CDR1 as GTSNPN and CDR2 as SVGIG (reference sequence). V dropped 6 bases and J dropped 8 bases, with 13 bases sitting between them. The CDR3 loop spans 11 amino acids.

The chain employs TRBV7-3 and TRBJ2-1, with TRBD2 identical over 14 bases. CDR1 and CDR2 from the germline V gene are SGHTA and FQGTGA. The ends lost 4 bases at V and 10 bases at J; junction bases unmatched: 3. The CDR3 totals 14 residues. The CDR3 loop reads CASSSGLAGEEQFF. For the CDR3, the DNA is TGTGCCAGCAGCTCGGGACTAGCGGGAGAGGAGCAGTTCTTC.

This sequence joins TRBV5-4 and TRBJ1-4; D unclear. CDR1 is SGHNT, CDR2 YYREEE, per germline (reference sequence). V was shortened by 0 bases and J by 10 bases, with 4 bases between the two germline ends. There are 11 residues in the CDR3. CDR3 in amino acids: CASSLGGKLFF. In DNA form, the CDR3 reads TGTGCCAGCAGCTTGGGGGGAAAACTGTTTTTT.

The J gene is TRBJ2-5, the V gene TRBV9, with 9 nucleotides matching TRBD1. Germline loops: CDR1 SGDLS, CDR2 YYNGEE. This CDR3 contains 16 residues. Trimming took 5 bases from V and 5 from J; bases not matched to a gene: 13. CDR3 region: CASSNPGYRGPETQYF. In nucleotides, the CDR3 is TGTGCCAGCAGTAACCCCGGTTACAGGGGGCCGGAGACCCAGTACTTC.

V and J are TRBV9 and TRBJ1-2; perhaps TRBD1 as D (6 bases). Trimming stripped 0 bases from V and 7 bases from J, with 13 bases between. CDR1 SGDLS and CDR2 YYNGEE come from the germline V gene. The CDR3 contains 14 residues. The CDR3 reads CASSVVGGPSGYTF. Written as DNA, the CDR3 is TGTGCCAGCAGCGTAGTTGGGGGGCCAAGTGGCTACACCTTC.

This chain uses TRBV7-8 with TRBJ2-1; TRBD2 agrees at 9 bases. This CDR3 region has 15 residues. Germline assignment: CDR1 SGHVS and CDR2 FQNEAQ. Trimming cost V 3 bases and J 6 bases; bases outside gene matches: 6. The CDR3: CASSLVRLAVNEQFF. The CDR3 DNA reads TGTGCCAGCAGCTTGGTGCGACTAGCGGTCAATGAGCAGTTCTTC.

The chain combines TRBV7-6 with TRBJ2-7; 9 nucleotides align to TRBD2. V trimming: 4 bases; J trimming: 5 bases; junction bases outside the gene matches: 15. The germline V gene has CDR1 SGHVS and CDR2 FNYEAQ. This CDR3 spans 17 amino acids. The CDR3 DNA sequence: TGTGCCAGCAGCTCGAGGGCTAGCGGGATAAGTGGGGACGAGCAGTACTTC. Amino acid sequence: CASSSRASGISGDEQYF. Together with reference TRBV7-6 and TRBJ2-7, the CDR3 gives the full variable domain: GAGVSQSPRYKVTKRGQDVALRCDPISGHVSLYWYRQALGQGPEFLTYFNYEAQQDKSGLPNDRFSAERPEGSISTLTIQRTEQRDSAMYRCASSSRASGISGDEQYFGPGTRLTVT.

As to this clone: The same CDR3 can be traced to other DNA sequences in this sample. This chain joins TRBV19 and TRBJ2-3; D may be TRBD2 (5 bases). Germline assignment: CDR1 LNHDA and CDR2 SQIVND (reference sequence). The CDR3 extends over 13 amino acids. V lost 6 bases and J 1 base, leaving 8 bases between the germline ends. The CDR3 loop reads CASSLSGTDTQYF. The CDR3 DNA reads as TGTGCCAGTAGCCTTAGCGGCACAGATACGCAGTATTTT. The variable domain in full, with the rest retrieved from reference TRBV19 and TRBJ2-3, is DGGITQSPKYLFRKEGQNVTLSCEQNLNHDAMYWYRQDPGQGLRLIYYSQIVNDFQKGDIAEGYSVSREKKESFPLTVTSAQKNPTAFYLCASSLSGTDTQYFGPGTRLTVL.

The chain is built from TRBV11-2 and TRBJ2-7; 10 nucleotides agree with TRBD1. With 8 bases clipped from V and 3 bases from J, the junction kept 4 bases outside the gene matches. Germline CDR1 is SGHAT and CDR2 is FQNNGV. The CDR3 loop spans 13 amino acids. The CDR3 DNA reads TGTGCCAGCGGGGACAGGGGACTCTACGAGCAGTACTTC. Amino acid sequence: CASGDRGLYEQYF. Drawing the rest from reference TRBV11-2 and TRBJ2-7, the complete variable domain is EAGVAQSPRYKIIEKRQSVAFWCNPISGHATLYWYQQILGQGPKLLIQFQNNGVVDDSQLPKDRFSAERLKGVDSTLKIQPAKLEDSAVYLCASGDRGLYEQYFGPGTRLTVT.

The rearrangement links TRBV25-1 to TRBJ1-1; D not certain. This CDR3 is 10 amino acids long. CDR1 and CDR2 from the germline V gene are MGHDK and SYGVNS. The germline V and J ends were trimmed by 4 bases and 5 bases, with 2 bases remaining between them. CDR3: CASSGTEAFF. The DNA for the CDR3 is TGTGCCAGCAGTGGGACTGAAGCTTTCTTT.

The V and J genes are TRBV30 and TRBJ2-2; 12 nucleotides line up with TRBD2. The length of the CDR3 is 17 residues. The J segment lost 7 bases and the V segment lost 3 bases, leaving 12 bases of the junction unmatched. Germline V CDR1 and CDR2: GTSNPN, SVGIG (reference sequence). This CDR3 is CAWSRSSSGRAIGELFF. The CDR3 region has the DNA TGTGCCTGGAGCCGATCTTCTAGCGGGAGGGCCATCGGGGAGCTGTTTTTT.

The rearrangement uses TRBV15 and TRBJ2-5, with a tentative D call TRBD2 (6 bases). The V gene lost 1 base and the J gene lost 4 bases, with 19 bases spanning the gap. Germline assignment: CDR1 LNHNV and CDR2 YYDKDF (reference sequence). The CDR3 sequence is 17 residues long. The DNA for the CDR3 is TGTGCCACCAGCAGAGTACCCCGGGACTCTTCGGGAGAGACCCAGTACTTC. This codes for CATSRVPRDSSGETQYF.

The V gene is TRBV5-6, the J gene TRBJ2-2, with TRBD1 as a possible D gene (6 bases). This CDR3 has 13 amino acids. Looked up from germline, CDR1 is SGHDT and CDR2 is YYEEEE. Trimming shortened V by 4 bases and J by 4 bases, and 8 bases separated the two germline ends. CDR3 residues: CASSQGITGELFF. The CDR3 DNA follows: TGTGCCAGCAGCCAGGGGATCACCGGGGAGCTGTTTTTT.

The chain combines TRBV30 with TRBJ1-1; a possible D gene is TRBD1 (5 bases). The CDR3 is 14 residues long. Trimming shortened V by 0 bases and J by 4 bases, and 12 bases separated the two germline ends. The V gene's germline CDR1 is GTSNPN and CDR2 SVGIG (reference sequence). In nucleotides, the CDR3 is TGTGCCTGGAGTGTGGGACGACGCCCCACTGAAGCTTTCTTT. This gives the protein CAWSVGRRPTEAFF.

This chain joins TRBV7-9 and TRBJ1-2, with D perhaps matching TRBD1 (5 bases). Germline assignment: CDR1 SEHNR and CDR2 FQNEAQ (reference sequence). V lost 2 bases to trimming and J lost 7 bases, with 11 bases between them. The CDR3 covers 13 residues. The DNA for the CDR3 is TGTGCCAGCAGCTTACTGGGGGGTTTTGGCTACACCTTC. Translated: CASSLLGGFGYTF.

The chain employs TRBV13 and TRBJ1-1, with a weak D call TRBD1 (5 bases). The germline gives CDR1 PRHDT, CDR2 FYEKMQ (reference sequence). V gave up 2 bases and J gave up 1 base, with 14 bases separating them. The CDR3 covers 16 residues. CDR3 coding DNA: TGTGCCAGCAGCTTATTCTCGGGACTGCAGAACACTGAAGCTTTCTTT. Translated, it gives CASSLFSGLQNTEAFF.

The gene calls are TRBV28 and TRBJ2-2; D unresolved. The CDR3 is made up of 13 amino acids. Trimming took 5 bases from V and 10 from J, leaving 14 bases between them. Germline V gene sequence: CDR1 MDHEN, CDR2 SYDVKM. This chain's CDR3 is CASSRTGVMELFF. CDR3 sequence (DNA): TGTGCCAGCAGTCGGACGGGTGTCATGGAGCTGTTTTTT. Drawing the rest from reference TRBV28 and TRBJ2-2, the complete variable domain is DVKVTQSSRYLVKRTGEKVFLECVQDMDHENMFWYRQDPGLGLRLIYFSYDVKMKEKGDIPEGYSVSREKKERFSLILESASTNQTSMYLCASSRTGVMELFFGEGSRLTVL.

V gene TRBV7-9 combines with J gene TRBJ1-2; D remains unclear. Germline loops: CDR1 SEHNR, CDR2 FQNEAQ (reference sequence). This CDR3 spans 15 amino acids. V was clipped by 0 bases and J by 0 bases, with 8 bases between them. The CDR3 bases are TGTGCCAGCAGCTTAGCTGAACCAGCTAACTATGGCTACACCTTC. This encodes CASSLAEPANYGYTF.

This clone appeared a single time. The V and J genes are TRBV5-6 and TRBJ2-7; 8 nucleotides agree with TRBD1. There are 15 residues in the CDR3. J was trimmed by 2 bases and V by 2 bases; bases with no gene match: 6. Germline CDR1 is SGHDT and CDR2 is YYEEEE. CDR3 loop: CASSFTGGRTYEQYF. The CDR3, as DNA: TGTGCCAGCAGCTTTACAGGGGGAAGGACCTACGAGCAGTACTTC.

The chain recombines TRBV10-2 with TRBJ2-3; D is uncertain. Trimming removed 8 bases from V and 6 bases from J, with 9 bases in between. The CDR3 covers 11 residues. The germline gives CDR1 WSHSY, CDR2 SAAADI. The CDR3 DNA is TGCGCCAGCTATGGTGGGGATACGCAGTATTTT. This codes for CASYGGDTQYF.

J is TRBJ1-1 and V is TRBV5-4, with a weak D call TRBD1 (5 bases). The CDR3 sequence is 14 residues long. Per germline, CDR1 SGHNT and CDR2 YYREEE (reference sequence). The V end was cut by 3 bases, the J end by 8 bases, with 17 bases between. The CDR3, as DNA: TGTGCCAGCAGCTGGGGGGACGCTTTAGTGGAAGCTTTCTTT. This sequence encodes CASSWGDALVEAFF.

J is TRBJ2-7 and V is TRBV5-1; 9 positions match TRBD2. V lost 3 bases, J lost 5 bases, and 12 bases stayed unmatched. This CDR3 comprises 16 residues. CDR1 SGHRS and CDR2 YFSETQ come from the germline V gene. CDR3 sequence reads: CASSSGIAGVFDEQYF. As DNA, the CDR3 is TGCGCCAGCAGCTCGGGGATAGCGGGAGTCTTCGACGAGCAGTACTTC. Together with reference TRBV5-1 and TRBJ2-7, the CDR3 gives the full variable domain: KAGVTQTPRYLIKTRGQQVTLSCSPISGHRSVSWYQQTPGQGLQFLFEYFSETQRNKGNFPGRFSGRQFSNSRSEMNVSTLELGDSALYLCASSSGIAGVFDEQYFGPGTRLTVT.